This TCR beta chain was identified during a study of blood T cell repertoires in COVID-19. This CDR3 has 14 amino acids. V was clipped by 3 bases and J by 1 base, with 9 bases between them. Germline CDR1 is MNHEY and CDR2 is SVGAGI. Profiling relied on immunoSEQ multiplex PCR, and the TCRdb table lists in-frame clones only, not all of them. In the table there are about 130,000 clones, less than 90% of which are singletons. This TCR was recovered from a woman in her twenties or thirties who had recovered from COVID-19. The rearrangement links TRBV6-5 to TRBJ1-2; D gene unclear. Sequencing was performed on peripheral blood. Written as DNA, the CDR3 is TGTGCCAGCAGTTATTCCGCAGTTAACTATGGCTACACCTTC. Protein sequence: CASSYSAVNYGYTF.